The rows below give T cell receptor beta chains drawn from one sample of a study of blood T cell repertoires in COVID-19. Clones were read by immunoSEQ multiplex PCR, and TCRdb kept only the in-frame ones, dropping some. The table has 350,000 or so clones, roughly 86% seen once. The sample comprised peripheral blood. All receptors derive from a woman aged 25 to 39 with COVID-19, enrolled during active disease. The CDR3 runs from the conserved cysteine through the conserved F or W. A D gene is named only where the DNA matches it firmly. Expanded clones get a size class; other rows say once, few or many, or leave the size out.

d_call,j_call,clone_size,v_call,cdr3_nt,cdr3_aa
TRBD1,TRBJ2-2,-,TRBV6-6,TGTGCCAGCAGTCGCGCCGGTAGGGGGCATCTCGGCACCGGGGAGCTGTTTTTT,CASSRAGRGHLGTGELFF
TRBD2,TRBJ2-1,-,TRBV2,TGTGCCAGCAGTCGACTAGCAAGAGACAATGAGCAGTTCTTC,CASSRLARDNEQFF
TRBD1,TRBJ2-2,-,TRBV27,TGTGCCAGCAGTTTATCCCAGGGGGCACGCGGGGAGCTGTTTTTT,CASSLSQGARGELFF
-,TRBJ2-5,-,TRBV2,TGTGCCAGCAGTGAACCCCAGGCGGGAAATATACAAGAGACCCAGTACTTC,CASSEPQAGNIQETQYF
-,TRBJ2-7,-,TRBV7-3,TGTGCCAGCAGCCTAACCGGGACTGAGGGCTACGAGCAGTACTTC,CASSLTGTEGYEQYF
TRBD1,TRBJ1-6,-,TRBV5-6,TGTGCCAGCAGCTCACCAGGGGGGTCTAATTCACCCCTCCACTTT,CASSSPGGSNSPLHF
TRBD1,TRBJ1-2,-,TRBV2,TGTGCCAGCAGTCGACAGGGGGCGGGCTATGGCTACACCTTC,CASSRQGAGYGYTF
-,TRBJ2-7,-,TRBV6-2/TRBV6-3,TGTGCCAGCAGTTACACAACCACAGTGACCGAGCAGTACTTC,CASSYTTTVTEQYF
-,TRBJ2-2,-,TRBV5-4,TGTGCCAGCAGCCAGGACAGTCCGAACACCGGGGAGCTGTTTTTT,CASSQDSPNTGELFF
-,TRBJ1-4,-,TRBV7-2,TGTGCCAGCAGCCCCGACACCGCCAATGAAAAACTGTTTTTT,CASSPDTANEKLFF
-,TRBJ2-1,few,TRBV7-9,TGTGCCAGCAGCAGCGGGTCCTCTAACAATGAGCAGTTCTTC,CASSSGSSNNEQFF
-,TRBJ2-1,-,TRBV21-1,TGTGCCAGCAGCAAAGGTGGACTAGCGAGACACAATGAGCAGTTCTTC,CASSKGGLARHNEQFF
TRBD1,TRBJ1-2,-,TRBV18,TGTGCCAGCTCGCCGGGACAGACCTATGGCTACACCTTC,CASSPGQTYGYTF
-,TRBJ2-5,-,TRBV10-3,TGTGCCATCAGCGACGGGACAAGAGAGACCCAGTACTTC,CAISDGTRETQYF
-,TRBJ2-5,few,TRBV7-8,TGTGCCAGCAGCTTAGTTGGAGGGCAAGAGACCCAGTACTTC,CASSLVGGQETQYF
TRBD2,TRBJ2-2,-,TRBV6-4,TGTGCCAGCTCCTGGACTAGCGGGAACACCGGGGAGCTGTTTTTT,CASSWTSGNTGELFF
-,TRBJ2-1,few,TRBV29-1,TGCAGCGTTGAAGGGGGCAGGGACTCCTACAATGAGCAGTTCTTC,CSVEGGRDSYNEQFF